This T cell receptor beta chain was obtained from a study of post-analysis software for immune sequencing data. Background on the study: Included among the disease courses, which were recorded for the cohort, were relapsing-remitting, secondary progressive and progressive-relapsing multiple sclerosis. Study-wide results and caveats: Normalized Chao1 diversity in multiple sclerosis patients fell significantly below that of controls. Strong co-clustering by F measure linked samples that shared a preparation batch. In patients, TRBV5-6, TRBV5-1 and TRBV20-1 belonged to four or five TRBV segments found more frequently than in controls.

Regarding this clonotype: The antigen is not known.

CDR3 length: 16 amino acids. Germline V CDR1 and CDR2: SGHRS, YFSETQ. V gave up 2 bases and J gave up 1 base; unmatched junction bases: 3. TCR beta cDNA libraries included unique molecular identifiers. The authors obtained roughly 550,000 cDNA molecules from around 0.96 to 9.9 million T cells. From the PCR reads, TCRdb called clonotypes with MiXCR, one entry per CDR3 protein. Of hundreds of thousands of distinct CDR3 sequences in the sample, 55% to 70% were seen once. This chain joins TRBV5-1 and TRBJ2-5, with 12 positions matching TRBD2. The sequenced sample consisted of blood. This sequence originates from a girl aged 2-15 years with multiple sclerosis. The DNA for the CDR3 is TGCGCCAGCAGCTTTCAGACTAGCGGGAGCCAAGAGACCCAGTACTTC. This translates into CASSFQTSGSQETQYF. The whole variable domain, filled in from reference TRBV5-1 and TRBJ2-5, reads KAGVTQTPRYLIKTRGQQVTLSCSPISGHRSVSWYQQTPGQGLQFLFEYFSETQRNKGNFPGRFSGRQFSNSRSEMNVSTLELGDSALYLCASSFQTSGSQETQYFGPGTRLLVL.